The entry below describes one TCR beta chain. The data were obtained in a study of T-cell memory formation after mild COVID-19. The CDR3 loop spans 15 amino acids. Looked up from germline, CDR1 is SGDLS and CDR2 is YYNGEE. J was trimmed by 4 bases and V by 3 bases; bases with no gene match: 5. TCRdb re-called the 5' RACE reads with MiXCR, one entry per CDR3 protein. Among some 320,000 distinct CDR3 sequences listed, 15% were seen once. This chain links TRBV9 with TRBJ1-1, with 11 bases identical to TRBD1. Sample: PBMCs or a T cell subset sorted from them (not recorded which). This sequence originates from a man aged 18 to 29 who had mild COVID-19 (a few samples of this study predate the infection). Cell type and time point are not known. CDR3 protein: CASSGTGGGSTEAFF. The CDR3, as DNA: TGTGCCAGCAGCGGGACAGGGGGCGGGAGCACTGAAGCTTTCTTT.